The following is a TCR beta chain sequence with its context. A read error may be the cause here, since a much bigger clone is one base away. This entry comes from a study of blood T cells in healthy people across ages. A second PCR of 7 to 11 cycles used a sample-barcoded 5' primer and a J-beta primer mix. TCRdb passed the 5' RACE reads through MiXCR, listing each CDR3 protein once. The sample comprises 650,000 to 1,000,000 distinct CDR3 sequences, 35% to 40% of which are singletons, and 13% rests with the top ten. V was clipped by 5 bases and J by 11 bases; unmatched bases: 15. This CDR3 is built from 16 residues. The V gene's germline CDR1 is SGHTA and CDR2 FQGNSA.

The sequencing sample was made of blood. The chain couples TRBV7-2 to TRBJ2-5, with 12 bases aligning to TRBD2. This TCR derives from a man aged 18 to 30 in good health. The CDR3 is CASSTWTSGAHNEQYF. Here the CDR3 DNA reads TGTGCCAGCAGCACCTGGACTAGCGGGGCCCACAATGAGCAGTACTTC.